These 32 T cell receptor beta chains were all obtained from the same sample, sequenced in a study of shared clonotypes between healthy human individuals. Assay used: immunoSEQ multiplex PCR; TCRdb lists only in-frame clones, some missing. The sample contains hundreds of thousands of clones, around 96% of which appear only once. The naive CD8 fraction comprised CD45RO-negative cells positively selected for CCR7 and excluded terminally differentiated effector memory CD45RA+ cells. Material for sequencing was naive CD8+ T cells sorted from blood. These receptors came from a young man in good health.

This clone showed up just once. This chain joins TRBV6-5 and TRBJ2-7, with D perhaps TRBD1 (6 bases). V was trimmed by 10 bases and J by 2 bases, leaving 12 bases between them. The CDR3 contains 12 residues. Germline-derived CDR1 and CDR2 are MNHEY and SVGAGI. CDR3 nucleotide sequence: TGTGCCACTCAGGGGAAACCCTACGAGCAGTACTTC. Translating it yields CATQGKPYEQYF.

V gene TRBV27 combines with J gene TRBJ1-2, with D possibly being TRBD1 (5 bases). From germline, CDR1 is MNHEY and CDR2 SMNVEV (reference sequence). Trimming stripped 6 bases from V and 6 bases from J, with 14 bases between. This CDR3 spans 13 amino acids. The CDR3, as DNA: TGTGCCAGCAGCCTCCTCGGGGACCATGGCTACACCTTC. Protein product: CASSLLGDHGYTF.

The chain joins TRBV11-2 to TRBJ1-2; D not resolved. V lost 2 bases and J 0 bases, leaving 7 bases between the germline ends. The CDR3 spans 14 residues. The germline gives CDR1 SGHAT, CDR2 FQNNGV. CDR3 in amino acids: CASSLSSTNYGYTF. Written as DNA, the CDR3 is TGTGCCAGCAGCTTATCTTCCACTAACTATGGCTACACCTTC.

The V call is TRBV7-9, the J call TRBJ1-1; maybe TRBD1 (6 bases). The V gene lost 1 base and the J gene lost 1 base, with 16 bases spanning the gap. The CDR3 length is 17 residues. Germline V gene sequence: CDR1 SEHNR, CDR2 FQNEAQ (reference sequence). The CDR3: CASSLVRGGHRNTEAFF. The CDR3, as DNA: TGTGCCAGCAGCTTAGTCCGCGGGGGGCATCGGAACACTGAAGCTTTCTTT.

CDR3 DNA: TGCGCCAGCAGCCTTCTAACGGCTCTAATGGTAGAGACCCAGTACTTC. Amino acid sequence: CASSLLTALMVETQYF. The chain uses TRBV4-1 and TRBJ2-5; D is undetermined. The ends were cut back, 4 bases at V and 4 bases at J, with 19 bases in the middle. Germline loops: CDR1 MGHRA, CDR2 YSYEKL. The CDR3 has 16 amino acids.

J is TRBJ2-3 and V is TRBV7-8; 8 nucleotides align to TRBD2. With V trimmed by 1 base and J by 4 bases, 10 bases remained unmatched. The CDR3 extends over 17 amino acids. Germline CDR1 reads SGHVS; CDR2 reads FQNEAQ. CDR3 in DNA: TGTGCCAGCAGCTTAGGGGAATCGGGAGGGCCGGCAGATACGCAGTATTTT. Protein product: CASSLGESGGPADTQYF.

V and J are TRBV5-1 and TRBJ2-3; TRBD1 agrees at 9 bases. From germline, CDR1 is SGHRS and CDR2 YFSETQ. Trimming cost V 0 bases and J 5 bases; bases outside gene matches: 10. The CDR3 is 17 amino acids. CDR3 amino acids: CASSLGGQGRPVDTQYF. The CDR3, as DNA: TGCGCCAGCAGCTTGGGAGGACAGGGGCGACCGGTAGATACGCAGTATTTT.

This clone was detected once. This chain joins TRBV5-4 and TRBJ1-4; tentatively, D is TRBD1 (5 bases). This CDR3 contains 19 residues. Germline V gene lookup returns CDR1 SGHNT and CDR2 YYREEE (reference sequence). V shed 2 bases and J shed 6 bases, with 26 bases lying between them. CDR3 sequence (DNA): TGTGCCAGCAGCTTTGGGCCCACGGGGACTAACGTCATGGATGAAAAACTGTTTTTT. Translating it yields CASSFGPTGTNVMDEKLFF.

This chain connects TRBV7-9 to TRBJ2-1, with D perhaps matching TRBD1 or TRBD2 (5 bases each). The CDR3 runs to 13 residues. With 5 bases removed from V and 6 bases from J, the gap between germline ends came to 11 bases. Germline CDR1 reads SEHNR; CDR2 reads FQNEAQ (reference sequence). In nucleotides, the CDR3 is TGTGCCAGCAGCACCTGGGACGTCAATGAGCAGTTCTTC. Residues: CASSTWDVNEQFF.

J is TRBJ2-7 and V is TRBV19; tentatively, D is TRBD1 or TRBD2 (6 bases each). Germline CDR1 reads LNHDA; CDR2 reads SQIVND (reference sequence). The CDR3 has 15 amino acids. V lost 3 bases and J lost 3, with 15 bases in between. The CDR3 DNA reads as TGTGCCAGTAGTATTTTTGGGGGGCGAGACTACGAGCAGTACTTC. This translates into CASSIFGGRDYEQYF.

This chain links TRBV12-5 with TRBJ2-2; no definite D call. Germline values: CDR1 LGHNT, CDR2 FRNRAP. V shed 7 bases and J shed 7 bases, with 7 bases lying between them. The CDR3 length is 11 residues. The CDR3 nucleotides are TGTGCTAGTGCTCTGGGCGGGGAGCTGTTTTTT. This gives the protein CASALGGELFF.

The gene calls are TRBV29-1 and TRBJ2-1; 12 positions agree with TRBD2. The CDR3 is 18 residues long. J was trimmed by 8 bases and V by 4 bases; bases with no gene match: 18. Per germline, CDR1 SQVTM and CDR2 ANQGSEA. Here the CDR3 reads CSVGGLAGGYRGEYEQFF. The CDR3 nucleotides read TGCAGCGTTGGGGGACTAGCGGGCGGCTATAGGGGAGAGTATGAGCAGTTCTTC.

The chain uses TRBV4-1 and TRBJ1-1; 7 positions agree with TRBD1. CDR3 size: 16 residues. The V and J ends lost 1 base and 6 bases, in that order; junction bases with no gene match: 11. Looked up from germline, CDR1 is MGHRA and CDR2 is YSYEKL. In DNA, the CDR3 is TGCGCCAGCAGCCAAGTTGGGCAGGGGGATAGGGCTGAAGCTTTCTTT. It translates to CASSQVGQGDRAEAFF.

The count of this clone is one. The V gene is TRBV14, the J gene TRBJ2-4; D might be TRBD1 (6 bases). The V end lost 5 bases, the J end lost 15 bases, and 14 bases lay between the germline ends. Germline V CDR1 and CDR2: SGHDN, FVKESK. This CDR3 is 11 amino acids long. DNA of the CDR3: TGTGCCAGCAGCGCCGGCAGGGGCTGGTACTTC. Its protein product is CASSAGRGWYF.

CDR3 coding DNA: TGTGCCAGCAGTTTATCTGGGACAGAGAACACTGAAGCTTTCTTT. As protein: CASSLSGTENTEAFF. This chain connects TRBV28 to TRBJ1-1, with 7 bases aligning to TRBD1. The CDR3 extends over 15 amino acids. Trimming at V came to 1 base and at J to 1 base, leaving 3 bases not matched to a gene. Germline assignment: CDR1 MDHEN and CDR2 SYDVKM.

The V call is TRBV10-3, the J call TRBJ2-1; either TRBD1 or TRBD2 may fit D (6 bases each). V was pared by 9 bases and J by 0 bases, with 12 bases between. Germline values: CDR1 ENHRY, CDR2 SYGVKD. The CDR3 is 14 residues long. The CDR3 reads CAITKGGSYNEQFF. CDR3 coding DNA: TGTGCCATAACCAAGGGGGGCTCCTACAATGAGCAGTTCTTC.

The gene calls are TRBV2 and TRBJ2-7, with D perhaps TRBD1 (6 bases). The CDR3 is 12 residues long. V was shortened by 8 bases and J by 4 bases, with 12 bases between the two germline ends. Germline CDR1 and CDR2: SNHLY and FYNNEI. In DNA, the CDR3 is TGTGCCAGCGTACAGGGAAATTACGAGCAGTACTTC. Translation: CASVQGNYEQYF.

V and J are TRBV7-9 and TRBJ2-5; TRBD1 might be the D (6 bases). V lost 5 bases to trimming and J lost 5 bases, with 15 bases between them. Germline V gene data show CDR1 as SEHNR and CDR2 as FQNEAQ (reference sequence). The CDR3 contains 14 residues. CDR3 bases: TGTGCCAGCAGCCCCAGGGGTATGCGGGAGACCCAGTACTTC. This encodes CASSPRGMRETQYF.

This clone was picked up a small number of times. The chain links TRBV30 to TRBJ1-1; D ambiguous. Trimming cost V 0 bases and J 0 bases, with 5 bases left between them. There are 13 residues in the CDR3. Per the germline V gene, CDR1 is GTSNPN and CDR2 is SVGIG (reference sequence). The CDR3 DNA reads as TGTGCCTGGAGTGTACTGCTGAACACTGAAGCTTTCTTT. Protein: CAWSVLLNTEAFF.

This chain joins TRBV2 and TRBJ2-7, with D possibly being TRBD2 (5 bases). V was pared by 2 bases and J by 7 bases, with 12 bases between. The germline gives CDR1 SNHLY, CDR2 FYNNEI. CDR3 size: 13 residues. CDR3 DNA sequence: TGTGCCAGCAGTGAAACTCCCCCGGGGGAGCAGTACTTC. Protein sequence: CASSETPPGEQYF.

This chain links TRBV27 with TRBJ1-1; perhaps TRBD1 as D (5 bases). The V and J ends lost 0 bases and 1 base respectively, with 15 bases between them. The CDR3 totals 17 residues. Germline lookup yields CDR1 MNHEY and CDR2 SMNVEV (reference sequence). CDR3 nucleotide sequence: TGTGCCAGCAGTTTATCTAAGGGTCCAGGGTGGAACACTGAAGCTTTCTTT. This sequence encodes CASSLSKGPGWNTEAFF.

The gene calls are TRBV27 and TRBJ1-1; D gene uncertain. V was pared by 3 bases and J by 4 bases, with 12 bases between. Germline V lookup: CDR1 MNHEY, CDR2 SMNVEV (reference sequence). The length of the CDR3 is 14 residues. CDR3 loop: CASSFGPLSTEAFF. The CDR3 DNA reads TGTGCCAGCAGTTTCGGACCCCTAAGCACTGAAGCTTTCTTT.

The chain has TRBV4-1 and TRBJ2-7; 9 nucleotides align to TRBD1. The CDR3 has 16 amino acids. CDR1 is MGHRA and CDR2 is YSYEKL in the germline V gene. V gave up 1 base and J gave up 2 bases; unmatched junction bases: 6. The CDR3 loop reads CASSQASGQGAYEQYF. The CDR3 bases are TGCGCCAGCAGCCAAGCGTCGGGACAGGGCGCCTACGAGCAGTACTTC.

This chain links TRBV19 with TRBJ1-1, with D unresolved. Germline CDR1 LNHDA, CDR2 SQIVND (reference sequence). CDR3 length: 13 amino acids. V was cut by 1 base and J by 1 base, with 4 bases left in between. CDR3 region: CASSIGWNTEAFF. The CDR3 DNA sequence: TGTGCCAGTAGTATAGGCTGGAACACTGAAGCTTTCTTT.

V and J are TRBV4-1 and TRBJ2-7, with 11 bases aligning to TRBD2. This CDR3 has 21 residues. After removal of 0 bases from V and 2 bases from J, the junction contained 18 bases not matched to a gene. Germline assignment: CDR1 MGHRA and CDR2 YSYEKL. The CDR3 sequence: CASSQEPGQGGTSGSPYEQYF. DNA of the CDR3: TGCGCCAGCAGCCAAGAACCGGGACAAGGGGGAACTAGCGGGAGTCCCTACGAGCAGTACTTC.

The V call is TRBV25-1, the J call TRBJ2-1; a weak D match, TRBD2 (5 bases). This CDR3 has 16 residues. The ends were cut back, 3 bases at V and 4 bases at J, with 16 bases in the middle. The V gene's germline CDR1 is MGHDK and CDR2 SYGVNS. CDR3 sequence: CASSDPGVLGYNEQFF. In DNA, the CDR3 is TGTGCCAGCAGTGACCCCGGGGTACTCGGTTACAATGAGCAGTTCTTC.

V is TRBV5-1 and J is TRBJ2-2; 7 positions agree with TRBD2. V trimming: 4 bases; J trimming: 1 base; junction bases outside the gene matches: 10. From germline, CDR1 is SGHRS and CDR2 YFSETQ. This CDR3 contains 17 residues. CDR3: CASSPFPGRLNTGELFF. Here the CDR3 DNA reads TGCGCCAGCAGCCCGTTTCCCGGGAGGCTGAACACCGGGGAGCTGTTTTTT.

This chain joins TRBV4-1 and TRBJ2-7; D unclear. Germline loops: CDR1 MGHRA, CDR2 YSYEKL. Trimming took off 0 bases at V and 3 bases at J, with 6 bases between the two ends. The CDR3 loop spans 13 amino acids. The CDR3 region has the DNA TGCGCCAGCAGCCAAGAAAGCAACTACGAGCAGTACTTC. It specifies CASSQESNYEQYF.

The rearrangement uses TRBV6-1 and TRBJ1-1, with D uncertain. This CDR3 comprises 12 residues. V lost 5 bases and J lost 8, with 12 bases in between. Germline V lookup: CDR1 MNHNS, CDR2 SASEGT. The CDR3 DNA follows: TGTGCCAGCAGTCGAGCGGCCGACGAAGCTTTCTTT. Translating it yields CASSRAADEAFF.

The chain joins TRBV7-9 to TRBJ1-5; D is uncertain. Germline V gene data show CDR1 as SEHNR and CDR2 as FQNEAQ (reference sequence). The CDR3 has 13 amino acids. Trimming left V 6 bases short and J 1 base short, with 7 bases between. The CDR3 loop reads CASRQNSNQPQHF. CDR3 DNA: TGTGCCAGCAGACAGAACAGCAATCAGCCCCAGCATTTT.

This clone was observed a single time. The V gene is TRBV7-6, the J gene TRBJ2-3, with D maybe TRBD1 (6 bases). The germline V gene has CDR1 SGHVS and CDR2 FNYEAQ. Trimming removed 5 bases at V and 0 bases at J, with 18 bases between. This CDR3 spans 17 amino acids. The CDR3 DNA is TGTGCCAGCAGCGCGACAGGTCTGAGGATGAGCACAGATACGCAGTATTTT. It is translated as CASSATGLRMSTDTQYF.

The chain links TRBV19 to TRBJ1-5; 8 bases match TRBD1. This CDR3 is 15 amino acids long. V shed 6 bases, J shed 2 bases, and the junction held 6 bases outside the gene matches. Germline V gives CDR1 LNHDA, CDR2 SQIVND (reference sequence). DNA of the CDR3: TGTGCCAGTAGCCGGACAGGGACCGGCAATCAGCCCCAGCATTTT. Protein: CASSRTGTGNQPQHF.